These 15 T cell receptor beta chains were sequenced from one sample in a study of memory CD4+ T cells and cytomegalovirus serostatus. The sort gate was single viable CD3+CD4+CD8-CD45RO+ cells for memory CD4+ T cells. Measured with immunoSEQ multiplex PCR; TCRdb has only the in-frame clones, and not every one. The sample has approximately 92,000 clones, approximately 80% seen once. What was sequenced was memory CD4+ T cells from blood. The receptor source for this set is an adult in good health and CMV-seropositive.

The genes are TRBV7-8 and TRBJ2-5; 7 nucleotides align to TRBD1. This CDR3 has 16 residues. Germline V gene data show CDR1 as SGHVS and CDR2 as FQNEAQ. V was pared by 3 bases and J by 3 bases, with 10 bases of the junction left unmatched. The CDR3 here is CASSFNPRTGKETQYF. The CDR3 bases are TGTGCCAGCAGCTTCAACCCGAGGACAGGAAAAGAGACCCAGTACTTC.

This chain joins TRBV5-4 and TRBJ2-5, with 12 bases aligning to TRBD2. J lost 5 bases, V lost 0 bases, and 11 bases had no gene match. Germline values: CDR1 SGHNT, CDR2 YYREEE (reference sequence). CDR3 length: 18 amino acids. The CDR3 is CASSLGGASGRAGETQYF. The CDR3 bases are TGTGCCAGCAGCTTGGGGGGGGCTAGCGGGAGGGCCGGGGAGACCCAGTACTTC.

The chain has TRBV4-1 and TRBJ1-2; possible D gene TRBD1, 5 bases. Trimming removed 1 base at V and 2 bases at J, with 17 bases between. This CDR3 contains 17 residues. From germline, CDR1 is MGHRA and CDR2 YSYEKL. CDR3 sequence (DNA): TGCGCCAGCAGCCAAGCATCTTTCGGGGCAGAAAACTATGGCTACACCTTC. This codes for CASSQASFGAENYGYTF.

The gene calls are TRBV11-2 and TRBJ2-1; tentatively, D is TRBD1 (5 bases). Per the germline V gene, CDR1 is SGHAT and CDR2 is FQNNGV. This CDR3 spans 16 amino acids. The V end was cut by 2 bases, the J end by 2 bases, with 13 bases between. The chain's CDR3 is CASSLKVRGTYNEQFF. The CDR3 bases are TGTGCCAGCAGCTTAAAGGTTAGGGGAACCTACAATGAGCAGTTCTTC.

The chain joins TRBV5-8 to TRBJ1-2, with unresolved D. The CDR3 spans 14 residues. Germline-derived CDR1 and CDR2 are SGHTS and YDEGEE. With 1 base removed from V and 8 bases from J, the gap between germline ends came to 15 bases. CDR3 region: CASSLTGRQGGYTF. Here the CDR3 DNA reads TGTGCCAGCAGCTTGACGGGGAGGCAAGGAGGCTACACCTTC. Filled out from reference TRBV5-8 and TRBJ1-2, the complete variable domain reads EAGVTQSPTHLIKTRGQQATLRCSPISGHTSVYWYQQALGLGLQFLLWYDEGEERNRGNFPPRFSGRQFPNYSSELNVNALELEDSALYLCASSLTGRQGGYTFGSGTRLTVV.

V usage is TRBV18 and J usage is TRBJ2-4; no definite D call. The CDR3 consists of 14 residues. V lost 2 bases, J lost 7 bases, and 12 bases lay in between. Germline V CDR1 and CDR2: KGHSH, LQKENI. CDR3 region: CASSPGSTGNIQYF. CDR3 nucleotides: TGTGCCAGCTCACCAGGCTCTACTGGGAACATTCAGTACTTC.

V and J are TRBV28 and TRBJ2-7; a weak D match, TRBD2 (7 bases). The germline V gene has CDR1 MDHEN and CDR2 SYDVKM. The CDR3 runs 15 residues. The germline V and J ends were trimmed by 3 bases and 12 bases, with 24 bases remaining between them. CDR3 DNA: TGTGCCAGCAGTTTTGGGGGGGCGACCCTCCGAGACCGGTACTTC. Its translation: CASSFGGATLRDRYF.

The chain employs TRBV7-9 and TRBJ2-1; TRBD2 is a possible D gene (5 bases). Per germline, CDR1 SEHNR and CDR2 FQNEAQ (reference sequence). Trimming stripped 5 bases from V and 4 bases from J, with 12 bases between. The CDR3 contains 14 residues. CDR3 in amino acids: CASSPWRKYNEQFF. The DNA for the CDR3 is TGTGCCAGCAGCCCCTGGAGGAAGTACAATGAGCAGTTCTTC.

This clone was counted only a few times. For the CDR3, the DNA is TGCGCCAGCAGCGTCTTGGGGGGCCCCTACGAGCAGTACTTC. Encoded protein: CASSVLGGPYEQYF. The genes are TRBV5-1 and TRBJ2-7, with D perhaps matching TRBD1 or TRBD2 (6 bases each). This CDR3 comprises 14 residues. From germline, CDR1 is SGHRS and CDR2 YFSETQ. V lost 4 bases and J 2 bases, leaving 13 bases between the germline ends. The whole variable domain, filled in from reference TRBV5-1 and TRBJ2-7, reads KAGVTQTPRYLIKTRGQQVTLSCSPISGHRSVSWYQQTPGQGLQFLFEYFSETQRNKGNFPGRFSGRQFSNSRSEMNVSTLELGDSALYLCASSVLGGPYEQYFGPGTRLTVT.

This sequence joins TRBV28 and TRBJ2-6; TRBD1 or TRBD2 may be the D gene (5 bases each). Germline CDR1 and CDR2: MDHEN and SYDVKM. V was clipped by 5 bases and J by 0 bases, with 8 bases between them. The length of the CDR3 is 15 residues. CDR3 sequence: CASSPGSSGANVLTF. The CDR3 nucleotides read TGTGCCAGCAGTCCAGGGAGCTCTGGGGCCAACGTCCTGACTTTC.

This clone was seen only once. The chain links TRBV27 to TRBJ2-1; 9 bases align to TRBD1. Germline trimming cut 5 bases from V and 8 bases from J; bases unmatched to any gene: 13. Germline values: CDR1 MNHEY, CDR2 SMNVEV (reference sequence). The CDR3 is 16 residues long. CDR3 loop: CASSPYGTGTRDEQFF. The DNA for the CDR3 is TGTGCCAGCAGTCCTTACGGGACAGGGACGAGGGATGAGCAGTTCTTC.

J is TRBJ1-2 and V is TRBV28, with D uncertain. Germline CDR1 reads MDHEN; CDR2 reads SYDVKM. V was pared by 3 bases and J by 3 bases, with 5 bases between. This CDR3 spans 12 amino acids. The CDR3 reads CASSFQDYGYTF. In nucleotides, the CDR3 is TGTGCCAGCAGTTTCCAGGACTATGGCTACACCTTC.

This chain uses TRBV28 with TRBJ1-1, with a weak D call TRBD1 (5 bases). Per the germline V gene, CDR1 is MDHEN and CDR2 is SYDVKM. This CDR3 is 15 amino acids long. Trimming took off 1 base at V and 3 bases at J, with 12 bases between the two ends. The CDR3 DNA follows: TGTGCCAGCAGTTTATACGGGGGAGGGGACACTGAAGCTTTCTTT. It yields the protein CASSLYGGGDTEAFF.

This chain uses TRBV7-9 with TRBJ2-5; 7 bases map to TRBD1. The CDR3 is 13 residues long. Germline CDR1 SEHNR, CDR2 FQNEAQ (reference sequence). The junction had 5 bases not matched to a gene; V was cut back by 5 bases and J by 5 bases. CDR3 sequence (DNA): TGTGCCAGCAGCCACACAGGGGTTGAGACCCAGTACTTC. Translating it yields CASSHTGVETQYF.

The J gene is TRBJ1-4, the V gene TRBV7-2, with 10 bases that match TRBD1. Per the germline V gene, CDR1 is SGHTA and CDR2 is FQGNSA. This CDR3 has 18 amino acids. The ends lost 5 bases at V and 6 bases at J; junction bases unmatched: 15. CDR3 sequence (DNA): TGTGCCAGCAGCCTGACAGGGGGCGCGATTAGTGTGGATGAAAAACTGTTTTTT. Translated, it gives CASSLTGGAISVDEKLFF. The full variable domain, in which reference TRBV7-2 and TRBJ1-4 provide the parts outside the CDR3, is GAGVSQSPSNKVTEKGKDVELRCDPISGHTALYWYRQSLGQGLEFLIYFQGNSAPDKSGLPSDRFSAERTGGSVSTLTIQRTQQEDSAVYLCASSLTGGAISVDEKLFFGSGTQLSVL.